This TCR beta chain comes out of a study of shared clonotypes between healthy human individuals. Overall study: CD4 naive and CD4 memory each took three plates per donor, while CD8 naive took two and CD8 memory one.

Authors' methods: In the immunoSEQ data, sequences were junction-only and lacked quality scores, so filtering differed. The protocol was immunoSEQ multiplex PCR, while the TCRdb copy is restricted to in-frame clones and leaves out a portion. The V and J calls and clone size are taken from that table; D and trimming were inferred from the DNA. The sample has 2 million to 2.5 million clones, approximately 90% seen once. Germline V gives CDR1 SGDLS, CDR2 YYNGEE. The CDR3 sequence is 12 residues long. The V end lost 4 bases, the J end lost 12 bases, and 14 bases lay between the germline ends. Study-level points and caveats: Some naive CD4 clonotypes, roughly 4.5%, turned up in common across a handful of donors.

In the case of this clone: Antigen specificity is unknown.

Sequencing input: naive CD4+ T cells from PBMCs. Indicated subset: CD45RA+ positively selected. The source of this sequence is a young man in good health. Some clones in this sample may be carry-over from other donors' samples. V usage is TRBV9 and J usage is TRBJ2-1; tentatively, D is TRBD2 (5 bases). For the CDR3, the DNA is TGTGCCAGCAGCAGGGTAGCGTCTGCGCAGTTCTTC. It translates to CASSRVASAQFF. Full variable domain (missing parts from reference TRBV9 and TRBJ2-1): DSGVTQTPKHLITATGQRVTLRCSPRSGDLSVYWYQQSLDQGLQFLIQYYNGEERAKGNILERFSAQQFPDLHSELNLSSLELGDSALYFCASSRVASAQFFGPGTRLTVL.